This note documents a single TCR beta chain sequence. The antigen is undetermined. This sample was taken from a study of cytomegalovirus exposure and HLA in healthy donors. The PCR was carried out with 60 Vbeta primers and 13 Jbeta primers. The method was immunoSEQ multiplex PCR; TCRdb's version includes in-frame clones alone and lacks a portion of them. The sample holds about 160,000 clones; around four fifths are singletons and the top ten take about 10%. Study-wide findings and caveats: Further analysis, carried out later, found HLA-associated TCR beta chains more clonally expanded than equally common other chains.

CDR1 is MNHNS, CDR2 SASEGT, per germline. V lost 6 bases and J lost 0; bases outside the gene matches: 5. The CDR3 contains 15 residues. The specimen sequenced was PBMCs. The clonotype comes from a man aged 50 to 60 in good health and CMV-seropositive. V and J are TRBV6-1 and TRBJ1-3; 7 bases agree with TRBD1. The CDR3 region is CASRGQLSSGNTIYF. CDR3 sequence (DNA): TGTGCCAGCAGGGGACAGCTAAGCTCTGGAAACACCATATATTTT.